The 21 T cell receptor beta chains in this list originate from one sample, sequenced in a study of blood T cell repertoires in COVID-19. Profiled with immunoSEQ multiplex PCR; TCRdb holds only in-frame clones, not every one. The table has over 150,000 clones, about 80% seen once. Source material: peripheral blood. The receptors shown here come from a woman aged 55-69 years with acute or convalescent COVID-19.

The chain uses TRBV19 and TRBJ1-1; 8 bases align to TRBD1. This CDR3 is built from 12 residues. From germline, CDR1 is LNHDA and CDR2 SQIVND (reference sequence). V was clipped by 5 bases and J by 7 bases; unmatched bases: 3. The CDR3 coding sequence is TGTGCCAGTAGTGCAGGGGGCGGTGAAGCTTTCTTT. Encoded protein: CASSAGGGEAFF.

The V call is TRBV19, the J call TRBJ2-7; 7 nucleotides align to TRBD1. The CDR3 has 17 residues. The germline CDR1 and CDR2 sequences are LNHDA and SQIVND (reference sequence). The J segment lost 3 bases and the V segment lost 1 base, leaving 12 bases of the junction unmatched. The CDR3 nucleotides read TGTGCCAGTAGTATAGGGGGTTCGACAGGGTCACTCTACGAGCAGTACTTC. This gives the protein CASSIGGSTGSLYEQYF.

V usage is TRBV2 and J usage is TRBJ1-5; TRBD1 matches 12 bases. With 4 bases clipped from V and 1 base from J, the junction kept 8 bases outside the gene matches. The CDR3 runs to 18 residues. Germline V CDR1 and CDR2: SNHLY, FYNNEI. The CDR3: CASSVLGQGAGSNQPQHF. Here the CDR3 DNA reads TGTGCCAGCAGTGTACTGGGACAGGGGGCGGGGAGCAATCAGCCCCAGCATTTT.

V is TRBV28 and J is TRBJ1-5; perhaps TRBD1 as D (5 bases). This CDR3 is 13 amino acids long. Germline CDR1 MDHEN, CDR2 SYDVKM. V lost 6 bases and J lost 6, with 12 bases in between. DNA of the CDR3: TGTGCCAGCAGCCCTACCCAGGGTCAGCCCCAGCATTTT. Amino acid sequence: CASSPTQGQPQHF.

The genes are TRBV6-5 and TRBJ1-1; the D gene is possibly TRBD1 (6 bases). Trimming removed 4 bases at V and 6 bases at J, with 21 bases between. This CDR3 is built from 16 residues. Germline V gene lookup returns CDR1 MNHEY and CDR2 SVGAGI. The CDR3: CASSSEATGILAEAFF. CDR3 coding DNA: TGTGCCAGCAGTTCCGAAGCGACAGGAATACTTGCTGAAGCTTTCTTT.

The rearrangement joins TRBV18 to TRBJ2-7, with D possibly TRBD1 on 6 matching bases. Trimming stripped 5 bases from V and 3 bases from J, with 11 bases between. The CDR3 loop spans 13 amino acids. Looked up from germline, CDR1 is KGHSH and CDR2 is LQKENI. Here the CDR3 DNA reads TGTGCCAGCTCAAGGACAGCCAACTACGAGCAGTACTTC. Encoded protein: CASSRTANYEQYF.

The V call is TRBV2, the J call TRBJ2-1; 7 bases map to TRBD1. Trimming took 6 bases from V and 9 from J; bases not matched to a gene: 5. Germline V lookup: CDR1 SNHLY, CDR2 FYNNEI. There are 12 residues in the CDR3. CDR3 DNA sequence: TGTGCCAGCAGGACAACAGGGGCTGAGCAGTTCTTC. This gives the protein CASRTTGAEQFF.

The rearrangement links TRBV5-1 to TRBJ2-3; no clear D gene. Germline loops: CDR1 SGHRS, CDR2 YFSETQ. CDR3 length: 13 residues. V lost 0 bases to trimming and J lost 2 bases, with 4 bases between them. CDR3 protein: CASSLGYTDTQYF. The CDR3 DNA follows: TGCGCCAGCAGCTTGGGCTACACAGATACGCAGTATTTT.

V usage is TRBV12-5 and J usage is TRBJ2-5, with D unclear. From germline, CDR1 is LGHNT and CDR2 FRNRAP. V lost 0 bases, J lost 4 bases, and 3 bases lay in between. The CDR3 runs 12 residues. The CDR3, as DNA: TGTGCTAGTGGTTTGGTCGTAGAGACCCAGTACTTC. Translating gives CASGLVVETQYF. The variable domain in full, with the rest retrieved from reference TRBV12-5 and TRBJ2-5, is DARVTQTPRHKVTEMGQEVTMRCQPILGHNTVFWYRQTMMQGLELLAYFRNRAPLDDSGMPKDRFSAEMPDATLATLKIQPSEPRDSAVYFCASGLVVETQYFGPGTRLLVL.

This clone has more than one count but fewer than ten. The junction and the germline gene differ at one end; a read error may be behind it. The genes are TRBV10-3 and TRBJ1-1, with 9 bases identical to TRBD1. The CDR3 spans 15 residues. Germline CDR1 is ENHRY and CDR2 is SYGVKD. The DNA for the CDR3 is TGTGCCATCAGTGAAGGTGGGACAGGGAACTCTGAAGCTTTCTTT. Translation gives CAISEGGTGNSEAFF.

This sequence joins TRBV29-1 and TRBJ1-1; a possible D gene is TRBD1 (5 bases). Germline CDR1 is SQVTM and CDR2 is ANQGSEA. Trimming took 3 bases from V and 4 from J, leaving 15 bases between them. The CDR3 is 14 residues long. CDR3 coding DNA: TGCAGCGTTGAGGTGATTGTAGGGGCCACTGAAGCTTTCTTT. The encoded protein is CSVEVIVGATEAFF. The entire variable domain, with the rest obtained from reference TRBV29-1 and TRBJ1-1, is as follows: SAVISQKPSRDICQRGTSLTIQCQVDSQVTMMFWYRQQPGQSLTLIATANQGSEATYESGFVIDKFPISRPNLTFSTLTVSNMSPEDSSIYLCSVEVIVGATEAFFGQGTRLTVV.

This chain links TRBV7-2 with TRBJ2-1; the D gene is possibly TRBD2 (5 bases). The V end lost 5 bases, the J end lost 3 bases, and 8 bases lay between the germline ends. CDR1 is SGHTA and CDR2 is FQGNSA in the germline V gene. The CDR3 covers 13 residues. In nucleotides, the CDR3 is TGTGCCAGCAGCACCAGCGGCTACAATGAGCAGTTCTTC. This encodes CASSTSGYNEQFF.

There are many counts of this clone. The gene calls are TRBV5-1 and TRBJ2-5; D gene unclear. V gave up 4 bases and J gave up 1 base, with 11 bases separating them. The germline CDR1 and CDR2 sequences are SGHRS and YFSETQ. This CDR3 comprises 14 residues. The CDR3 sequence is CASSLTAIQETQYF. The CDR3 DNA reads TGCGCCAGCAGCCTCACCGCGATCCAAGAGACCCAGTACTTC. Variable domain in full (rest from reference TRBV5-1 and TRBJ2-5): KAGVTQTPRYLIKTRGQQVTLSCSPISGHRSVSWYQQTPGQGLQFLFEYFSETQRNKGNFPGRFSGRQFSNSRSEMNVSTLELGDSALYLCASSLTAIQETQYFGPGTRLLVL.

In this sample, this clone turned up a few times. The rearrangement uses TRBV7-9 and TRBJ2-1, with D tentatively TRBD1 (5 bases). From germline, CDR1 is SEHNR and CDR2 FQNEAQ (reference sequence). V was cut by 2 bases and J by 6 bases, with 17 bases left in between. This CDR3 spans 16 amino acids. CDR3 nucleotides: TGTGCCAGCAGCTTACTGTTTGTTCAGGGCGGCAATGAGCAGTTCTTC. Translated, it gives CASSLLFVQGGNEQFF. Looking up the rest from reference TRBV7-9 and TRBJ2-1 gives the full variable domain: DTGVSQNPRHKITKRGQNVTFRCDPISEHNRLYWYRQTLGQGPEFLTYFQNEAQLEKSRLLSDRFSAERPKGSFSTLEIQRTEQGDSAMYLCASSLLFVQGGNEQFFGPGTRLTVL.

This rearrangement joins TRBV10-3 to TRBJ1-2; 8 bases are shared with TRBD1. The CDR3 extends over 14 amino acids. The V gene end was trimmed by 2 bases and the J gene end by 4 bases; junction bases not matched to a gene: 3. From germline, CDR1 is ENHRY and CDR2 SYGVKD. The CDR3 loop is CAISEPGQVYGYTF. CDR3 nucleotide sequence: TGTGCCATCAGTGAGCCGGGACAGGTCTATGGCTACACCTTC.

The chain uses TRBV20-1 and TRBJ2-3, with D unclear. With 3 bases removed from V and 2 bases from J, the gap between germline ends came to 9 bases. Germline CDR1 is DFQATT and CDR2 is SNEGSKA (reference sequence). The CDR3 contains 13 residues. Here the CDR3 reads CSASTEHTDTQYF. The CDR3 DNA follows: TGCAGTGCTAGTACAGAGCACACAGATACGCAGTATTTT.

The chain uses TRBV19 and TRBJ1-4; no clear D gene. CDR1 LNHDA and CDR2 SQIVND come from the germline V gene (reference sequence). The CDR3 spans 14 residues. V lost 1 base and J lost 4, with 7 bases in between. The CDR3 region is CASSIGGDNEKLFF. The CDR3 DNA follows: TGTGCCAGTAGTATAGGGGGAGATAATGAAAAACTGTTTTTT.

This chain connects TRBV5-1 to TRBJ1-1; the match to TRBD1 covers 7 bases. The CDR3 length is 15 residues. Germline CDR1 reads SGHRS; CDR2 reads YFSETQ. The ends lost 0 bases at V and 0 bases at J; junction bases unmatched: 2. The chain's CDR3 is CASSLVGQLNTEAFF. For the CDR3, the DNA is TGCGCCAGCAGCTTGGTGGGACAGCTGAACACTGAAGCTTTCTTT.

This clone was seen once. The chain is built from TRBV14 and TRBJ1-1; 7 nucleotides match TRBD1. Germline CDR1 SGHDN, CDR2 FVKESK. This CDR3 has 12 residues. Trimming at V came to 2 bases and at J to 10 bases, leaving 4 bases not matched to a gene. The DNA for the CDR3 is TGTGCCAGCAGCCAACAGACAGGGCTAGCTTTCTTT. Translating it yields CASSQQTGLAFF.

The chain recombines TRBV18 with TRBJ2-3; D is uncertain. Deletions cut 1 base from V and 2 bases from J, with 7 bases between. The germline CDR1 and CDR2 sequences are KGHSH and LQKENI. There are 14 residues in the CDR3. The CDR3 protein is CASSPQTDTDTQYF. The CDR3 DNA reads as TGTGCCAGCTCACCACAAACAGACACAGATACGCAGTATTTT.

This clone was counted a single time. The J gene is TRBJ2-5, the V gene TRBV5-5, with a weak D call TRBD1 (6 bases). The CDR3 loop spans 14 amino acids. Germline CDR1 is SGHKS and CDR2 is YYEKEE (reference sequence). The V end lost 0 bases, the J end lost 2 bases, and 8 bases lay between the germline ends. CDR3 amino acids: CASSLGGLQETQYF. CDR3 bases: TGTGCCAGCAGCTTGGGGGGGCTTCAAGAGACCCAGTACTTC.